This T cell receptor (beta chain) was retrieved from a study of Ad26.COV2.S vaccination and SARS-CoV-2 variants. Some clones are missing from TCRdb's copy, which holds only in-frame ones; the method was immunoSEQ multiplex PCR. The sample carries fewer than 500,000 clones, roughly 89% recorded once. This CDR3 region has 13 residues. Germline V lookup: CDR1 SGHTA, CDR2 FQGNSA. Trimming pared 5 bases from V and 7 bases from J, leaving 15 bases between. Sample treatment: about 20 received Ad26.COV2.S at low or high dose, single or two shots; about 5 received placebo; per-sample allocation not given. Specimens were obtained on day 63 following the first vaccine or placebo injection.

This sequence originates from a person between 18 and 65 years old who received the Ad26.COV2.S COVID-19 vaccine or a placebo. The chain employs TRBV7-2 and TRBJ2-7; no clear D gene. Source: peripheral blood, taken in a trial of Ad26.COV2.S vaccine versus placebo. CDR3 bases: TGTGCCAGCAGCCCATACCAGGTTCAGGAGCAGTACTTC. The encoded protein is CASSPYQVQEQYF. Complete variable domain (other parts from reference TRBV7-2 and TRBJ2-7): GAGVSQSPSNKVTEKGKDVELRCDPISGHTALYWYRQSLGQGLEFLIYFQGNSAPDKSGLPSDRFSAERTGGSVSTLTIQRTQQEDSAVYLCASSPYQVQEQYFGPGTRLTVT.